This is a list of T cell receptor beta chains from one sample in a study of blood T cell repertoires in COVID-19. The protocol was immunoSEQ multiplex PCR, while the TCRdb copy is restricted to in-frame clones and leaves out a portion. The table includes around 100,000 clones, around 86% detected once. The sample was PBMCs or T cells enriched from blood (not recorded which). The receptors derive from a woman aged 45-65 years who had recovered from COVID-19. Each CDR3 is given with its conserved first and last residue. Each record gives: D gene, clone size, J gene, V gene, CDR3 protein, CDR3 DNA. The D gene is left open where the match is weak. For some rows the clone size is stated as once, few or many, or as a class when expanded; others skip it.

NA	few	TRBJ1-3	TRBV7-9	CAFPRPRQGGNTIYF	TGTGCGTTTCCCCGTCCGCGGCAGGGGGGAAACACCATATATTTT
NA	NA	TRBJ2-5	TRBV5-4	CASSTKPLVETQYF	TGTGCCAGCAGCACCAAGCCCCTGGTTGAGACCCAGTACTTC
NA	NA	TRBJ1-5	TRBV19	CASRQADNQPQHF	TGTGCCAGTAGACAGGCCGACAATCAGCCCCAGCATTTT
TRBD1	NA	TRBJ1-1	TRBV9	CASSVGQGTGMNTEAFF	TGTGCCAGCAGCGTCGGACAGGGGACGGGGATGAACACTGAAGCTTTCTTT
TRBD2	NA	TRBJ2-1	TRBV27	CASIPGTSHGDEQFF	TGTGCCAGCATACCCGGGACTAGCCATGGCGATGAGCAGTTCTTC
NA	NA	TRBJ2-1	TRBV9	CASSARSGSYNEQFF	TGTGCCAGCAGCGCTCGTAGCGGCTCCTACAATGAGCAGTTCTTC
NA	NA	TRBJ1-4	TRBV6-5	CASRFSGLSNEKLFF	TGTGCCAGCCGGTTTTCGGGACTGAGTAATGAAAAACTGTTTTTT
TRBD1	few	TRBJ1-6	TRBV3-1/TRBV3-2	CASSPDRDSPLHF	TGTGCCAGCAGCCCCGACAGGGATTCACCCCTCCACTTT
TRBD2	NA	TRBJ2-5	TRBV10-3	CAISESGGRQETQYF	TGTGCCATCAGTGAGTCGGGAGGGAGACAAGAGACCCAGTACTTC
TRBD1	once	TRBJ1-5	TRBV19	CASSFRDRGNNQPQHF	TGTGCCAGTAGTTTCCGGGACAGGGGAAACAATCAGCCCCAGCATTTT
NA	NA	TRBJ1-3	TRBV3-1/TRBV3-2	CASSQVNRPVSGNTIYF	TGTGCCAGCAGCCAAGTTAACCGCCCAGTCTCTGGAAACACCATATATTTT
NA	NA	TRBJ1-1	TRBV5-1	CASRPGTGPTEAFF	TGCGCCAGCAGGCCTGGTACAGGGCCCACTGAAGCTTTCTTT
NA	NA	TRBJ1-5	TRBV10-2	CASSNIGGNAQPQHF	TGCGCCAGCAGTAACATTGGGGGGAACGCTCAGCCCCAGCATTTT
NA	once	TRBJ1-2	TRBV2	CASHRVLSGYTF	TGTGCCTCCCACAGGGTCCTTTCTGGCTACACCTTC
NA	NA	TRBJ1-4	TRBV2	CASSSGDWTNEKLFF	TGTGCCAGCAGCTCAGGGGATTGGACTAATGAAAAACTGTTTTTT
NA	NA	TRBJ1-6	TRBV19	CASSGGVNSPLHF	TGTGCCAGTAGTGGCGGAGTTAATTCACCCCTCCACTTT
NA	NA	TRBJ2-1	TRBV7-9	CASSNRDYEQFF	TGTGCCAGCAGCAACCGGGACTATGAGCAGTTCTTC
NA	few	TRBJ2-5	TRBV5-4	CASSLLGEETQYF	TGTGCCAGCAGCTTGCTAGGAGAAGAGACCCAGTACTTC
NA	NA	TRBJ1-3	TRBV20-1	CSASFVAGIGNTIYF	TGCAGTGCTAGTTTTGTGGCAGGGATAGGAAACACCATATATTTT
NA	once	TRBJ1-2	TRBV11-2	CASSLDPSYGYTF	TGTGCCAGCAGCTTAGATCCTAGCTATGGCTACACCTTC
TRBD2	NA	TRBJ2-1	TRBV6-5	CASSLRGGEQFF	TGTGCCAGCAGCCTCCGGGGGGGAGAGCAGTTCTTC
NA	few	TRBJ1-3	TRBV13	CASSSGYISSGNTIYF	TGTGCCAGCAGCTCCGGGTACATAAGCTCTGGAAACACCATATATTTT
TRBD2	NA	TRBJ2-3	TRBV18	CASSPSSGSTDTQYF	TGTGCCAGCTCACCTTCTAGCGGGAGTACAGATACGCAGTATTTT
NA	NA	TRBJ1-1	TRBV27	CASSLEGVEAFF	TGTGCCAGCAGTTTAGAAGGGGTCGAGGCTTTCTTT
TRBD2	NA	TRBJ2-2	TRBV24-1	CATSGTSGRPNTGELFF	TGTGCCACCAGTGGGACTAGCGGGAGGCCCAACACCGGGGAGCTGTTTTTT
NA	NA	TRBJ1-6	TRBV7-3	CASSSGLDGSPLHF	TGTGCCAGCAGCTCAGGACTGGACGGATCACCCCTCCACTTT
TRBD1	NA	TRBJ2-3	TRBV5-1	CASSWDRDTQYF	TGCGCCAGCAGCTGGGACAGAGATACGCAGTATTTT
TRBD1	NA	TRBJ2-5	TRBV6-5	CASRQRQGASETQYF	TGTGCCAGCAGACAGCGGCAGGGGGCTAGTGAGACCCAGTACTTC
NA	NA	TRBJ2-1	TRBV15	CATSRDVVYEQFF	TGTGCCACCAGCAGAGACGTAGTCTATGAGCAGTTCTTC
TRBD2	few	TRBJ2-7	TRBV15	CATSRGEAGGSSYEQYF	TGTGCCACCAGCAGAGGGGAAGCGGGAGGGAGCTCCTACGAGCAGTACTTC
NA	NA	TRBJ1-2	TRBV19	CASSEMGLSARDGYTF	TGTGCCAGTAGCGAAATGGGACTATCGGCGCGCGATGGCTACACCTTC
TRBD1	NA	TRBJ1-1	TRBV15	CATSSPDRYTEAFF	TGTGCCACCAGCAGCCCGGACAGGTACACTGAAGCTTTCTTT
TRBD2	NA	TRBJ2-7	TRBV4-1	CASSHLAGGPHEQYF	TGCGCCAGCAGCCATCTAGCGGGAGGGCCCCACGAGCAGTACTTC
TRBD1	NA	TRBJ2-7	TRBV27	CASRRSDRGSYEQYF	TGTGCCAGCCGACGTTCGGACAGGGGCTCCTACGAGCAGTACTTC
TRBD1	once	TRBJ2-7	TRBV19	CASSILATGASYEQYF	TGTGCCAGTAGTATATTGGCGACAGGGGCGTCCTACGAGCAGTACTTC
NA	NA	TRBJ2-3	TRBV7-2	CASSLVGSGTDTQYF	TGTGCCAGCAGCTTAGTTGGTAGCGGCACAGATACGCAGTATTTT
NA	once	TRBJ2-5	TRBV4-1	CASSQGGGGGARETQYF	TGCGCCAGCAGCCAAGGAGGCGGTGGGGGGGCCAGGGAGACCCAGTACTTC
TRBD1	NA	TRBJ1-4	TRBV6-5	CASRRGLPTNEKLFF	TGTGCCAGCAGGAGGGGGCTCCCAACTAATGAAAAACTGTTTTTT
TRBD2	NA	TRBJ2-1	TRBV3-1/TRBV3-2	CASSQTRTSGIYNEQFF	TGTGCCAGCAGCCAAACCCGGACTAGCGGCATTTACAATGAGCAGTTCTTC
NA	NA	TRBJ2-7	TRBV12-3/TRBV12-4	CASSLGEVEQYF	TGTGCCAGCAGTTTAGGGGAGGTCGAGCAGTACTTC
NA	NA	TRBJ1-2	TRBV2	CASSPLQWSYYGYTF	TGTGCCAGCAGCCCCCTACAGTGGTCCTACTATGGCTACACCTTC
TRBD1	NA	TRBJ1-1	TRBV28	CASGLTGSYTEAFF	TGTGCCAGCGGACTGACAGGGTCGTACACTGAAGCTTTCTTT
NA	NA	TRBJ1-1	TRBV10-3	CAIRTGGTEAFF	TGTGCCATCAGGACGGGGGGGACTGAAGCTTTCTTT
TRBD1	once	TRBJ1-1	TRBV5-1	CASSPNPGGTEAFF	TGCGCCAGCAGTCCTAACCCAGGGGGCACTGAAGCTTTCTTT
NA	NA	TRBJ2-6	TRBV5-1	CASSLGSSGANVLTF	TGCGCCAGCAGCCTAGGTAGCTCTGGGGCCAACGTCCTGACTTTC
TRBD2	NA	TRBJ2-3	TRBV27	CASSIDVDPSGLKQYF	TGTGCCAGCAGTATAGATGTCGATCCGTCGGGACTAAAGCAGTATTTT